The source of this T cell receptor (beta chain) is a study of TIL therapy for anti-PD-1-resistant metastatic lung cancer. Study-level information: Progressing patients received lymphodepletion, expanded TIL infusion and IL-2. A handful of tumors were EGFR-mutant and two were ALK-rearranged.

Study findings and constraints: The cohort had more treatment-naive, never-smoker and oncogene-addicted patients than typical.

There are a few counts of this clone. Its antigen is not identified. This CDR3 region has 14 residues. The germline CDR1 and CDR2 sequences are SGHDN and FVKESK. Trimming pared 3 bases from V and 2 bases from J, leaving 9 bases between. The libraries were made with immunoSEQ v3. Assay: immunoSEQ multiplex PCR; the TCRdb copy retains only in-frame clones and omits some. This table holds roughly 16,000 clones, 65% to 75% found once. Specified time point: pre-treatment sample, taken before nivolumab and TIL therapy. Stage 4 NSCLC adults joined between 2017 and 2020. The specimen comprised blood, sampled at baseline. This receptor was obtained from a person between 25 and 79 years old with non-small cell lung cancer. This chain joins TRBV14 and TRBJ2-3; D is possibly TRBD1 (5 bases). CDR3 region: CASSHRAYTDTQYF. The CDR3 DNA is TGTGCCAGCAGCCACAGGGCATACACAGATACGCAGTATTTT.